The 27 T cell receptor beta chains presented below share a single source sample, sequenced in a study of cytomegalovirus exposure and HLA in healthy donors. PCR involved 60 Vbeta and 13 Jbeta primers. Profiling relied on immunoSEQ multiplex PCR, and the TCRdb table lists in-frame clones only, not all of them. The data show approximately 150,000 clones, with 82% seen just once and roughly 3.2% held by the top ten. Sequencing used PBMCs. The receptors here all came from a man aged 18 to 35 in good health and CMV-seropositive.

The rearrangement joins TRBV7-9 to TRBJ2-7; 10 nucleotides agree with TRBD2. Germline CDR1 SEHNR, CDR2 FQNEAQ (reference sequence). V shed 6 bases and J 4 bases; nucleotides not matched to a gene: 3. The CDR3 contains 13 residues. Here the CDR3 reads CASRIAGGYEQYF. In nucleotides, the CDR3 is TGTGCCAGCAGGATAGCGGGAGGTTACGAGCAGTACTTC. The variable domain in full, with the rest retrieved from reference TRBV7-9 and TRBJ2-7, is DTGVSQNPRHKITKRGQNVTFRCDPISEHNRLYWYRQTLGQGPEFLTYFQNEAQLEKSRLLSDRFSAERPKGSFSTLEIQRTEQGDSAMYLCASRIAGGYEQYFGPGTRLTVT.

This chain uses TRBV30 with TRBJ1-4; D is unclear. Germline CDR1 GTSNPN, CDR2 SVGIG (reference sequence). Trimming pared 3 bases from V and 4 bases from J, leaving 6 bases between. The CDR3 runs to 12 residues. The DNA for the CDR3 is TGTGCCTGGAGACTGCTTAATGAAAAACTGTTTTTT. Translation gives CAWRLLNEKLFF.

The chain is built from TRBV15 and TRBJ2-6; D might be TRBD1 (6 bases). The CDR3 extends over 19 amino acids. CDR1 is LNHNV and CDR2 is YYDKDF in the germline V gene (reference sequence). V lost 1 base and J 2 bases, leaving 18 bases between the germline ends. In nucleotides, the CDR3 is TGTGCCACCAGCAGAGTAAGGCAGGGGCGTCAGACTGGGGCCAACGTCCTGACTTTC. This translates into CATSRVRQGRQTGANVLTF.

The V and J genes are TRBV29-1 and TRBJ2-7; 8 bases align to TRBD1. The CDR3 runs to 15 residues. Germline V gene sequence: CDR1 SQVTM, CDR2 ANQGSEA. V dropped 1 base and J dropped 0; count of bases not matched to a gene: 5. In nucleotides, the CDR3 is TGCAGCGTTGAAGGGGGACAGGTTAGCTCCTACGAGCAGTACTTC. It encodes CSVEGGQVSSYEQYF.

CDR3 nucleotide sequence: TGTGCCAGCACCCCACAGCAGGGATTGGGTACGCAGTATTTT. Translating it yields CASTPQQGLGTQYF. The V call is TRBV28, the J call TRBJ2-3, with a tentative D call TRBD1 (5 bases). The V gene lost 7 bases and the J gene lost 8 bases, with 19 bases spanning the gap. CDR3 length: 14 amino acids. From germline, CDR1 is MDHEN and CDR2 SYDVKM.

This rearrangement joins TRBV11-3 to TRBJ2-1, with 8 bases identical to TRBD1. This CDR3 is 15 amino acids long. Trimming removed 5 bases from V and 7 bases from J; junction bases left unmatched: 10. Germline V gene data show CDR1 as SGHNT and CDR2 as YENEEA. The CDR3 loop reads CASSPETGVGNEQFF. The DNA of the CDR3 is TGTGCCAGCAGCCCCGAGACAGGGGTGGGTAATGAGCAGTTCTTC.

The chain carries TRBV5-1 and TRBJ1-1; 8 bases agree with TRBD1. J lost 7 bases, V lost 0 bases, and 11 bases had no gene match. The CDR3 consists of 16 residues. CDR1 and CDR2 (germline): SGHRS, YFSETQ. In DNA, the CDR3 is TGCGCCAGCAGCTTGGCCAGGGGGCGCGTTCAGAGTGAAGCTTTCTTT. This encodes CASSLARGRVQSEAFF.

The chain employs TRBV13 and TRBJ2-7, with D possibly TRBD2 on 6 matching bases. Trimming pared 5 bases from V and 0 bases from J, leaving 17 bases between. Germline V gene sequence: CDR1 PRHDT, CDR2 FYEKMQ (reference sequence). The CDR3 has 16 residues. The CDR3: CASSPIRGYSSYEQYF. CDR3 in DNA: TGTGCCAGCAGCCCTATTCGGGGGTACAGCTCCTACGAGCAGTACTTC.

The chain is built from TRBV5-1 and TRBJ1-5, with D maybe TRBD1 (5 bases). Trimming left V 4 bases short and J 4 bases short, with 15 bases between. This CDR3 is 15 amino acids long. Germline CDR1 is SGHRS and CDR2 is YFSETQ. As DNA, the CDR3 is TGCGCCAGCAGCCTAAACGCGGGGGGGAATCAGCCCCAGCATTTT. Amino acid sequence: CASSLNAGGNQPQHF.

V usage is TRBV6-5 and J usage is TRBJ1-1, with 7 bases aligning to TRBD1. Losses at the gene ends were 2 bases for V and 9 bases for J; bases not matched to a gene: 3. The CDR3 sequence is 12 residues long. Germline V gene data show CDR1 as MNHEY and CDR2 as SVGAGI. CDR3 sequence (DNA): TGTGCCAGCAGTTACCCGGGACAGAAAGCTTTCTTT. Residues: CASSYPGQKAFF.

This chain connects TRBV28 to TRBJ1-2; D is undetermined. V lost 3 bases to trimming and J lost 7 bases, with 15 bases between them. The CDR3 runs to 14 residues. Looked up from germline, CDR1 is MDHEN and CDR2 is SYDVKM. CDR3 sequence reads: CASSLSRDEGGYTF. The CDR3 nucleotides are TGTGCCAGCAGTTTGAGCCGGGATGAGGGTGGCTACACCTTC.

The J gene is TRBJ2-1, the V gene TRBV2; no definite D call. CDR3 length: 13 residues. From germline, CDR1 is SNHLY and CDR2 FYNNEI. Trimming left V 1 base short and J 2 bases short, with 3 bases between. The CDR3 DNA reads as TGTGCCAGCAGTGAAGGGCCCTACAATGAGCAGTTCTTC. As protein: CASSEGPYNEQFF.

The V and J genes are TRBV6-1 and TRBJ1-5; TRBD1 is a possible D gene (5 bases). CDR1 MNHNS and CDR2 SASEGT come from the germline V gene. This CDR3 region has 13 residues. Trimming took off 8 bases at V and 1 base at J, with 9 bases between the two ends. CDR3 nucleotides: TGTGCCAGCCTCCAGGGAAGCAATCAGCCCCAGCATTTT. It specifies CASLQGSNQPQHF.

The chain employs TRBV19 and TRBJ2-1; D might be TRBD2 (6 bases). The length of the CDR3 is 15 residues. Trimming stripped 3 bases from V and 2 bases from J, with 11 bases between. CDR1 and CDR2 from the germline V gene are LNHDA and SQIVND (reference sequence). The CDR3 DNA is TGTGCCAGTAGTATCTGGAGGGATACCTACAATGAGCAGTTCTTC. Translated: CASSIWRDTYNEQFF.

The chain couples TRBV28 to TRBJ2-4; maybe TRBD2 (5 bases). The CDR3 runs 15 residues. With 3 bases removed from V and 0 bases from J, the gap between germline ends came to 9 bases. Germline loops: CDR1 MDHEN, CDR2 SYDVKM. In nucleotides, the CDR3 is TGTGCCAGCAGTTTTCGGGGAGTAGCCAAAAACATTCAGTACTTC. This encodes CASSFRGVAKNIQYF.

In this sample, this clone turned up once. This rearrangement joins TRBV15 to TRBJ2-5; D is unclear. The V and J ends lost 8 bases and 4 bases respectively, with 11 bases between them. The CDR3 is 12 residues long. Looked up from germline, CDR1 is LNHNV and CDR2 is YYDKDF (reference sequence). CDR3 protein: CATASSRETQYF. In DNA form, the CDR3 reads TGTGCCACCGCGAGCTCGCGAGAGACCCAGTACTTC.

V and J are TRBV5-1 and TRBJ2-1, with TRBD1 identical over 9 bases. V lost 4 bases, J lost 2 bases, and 7 bases stayed unmatched. The CDR3 runs 16 residues. From germline, CDR1 is SGHRS and CDR2 YFSETQ. CDR3 nucleotide sequence: TGCGCCAGCAGCCCCGGGGACAGGGTAGCCTACAATGAGCAGTTCTTC. Protein: CASSPGDRVAYNEQFF.

J is TRBJ2-2 and V is TRBV27, with D possibly TRBD1 on 6 matching bases. The V gene lost 3 bases and the J gene lost 2 bases, with 19 bases spanning the gap. In germline, CDR1 is MNHEY, CDR2 SMNVEV (reference sequence). This CDR3 contains 18 residues. The chain's CDR3 is CASSFYRISGQNTGELFF. CDR3 bases: TGTGCCAGCAGTTTTTATAGGATCTCGGGACAAAACACCGGGGAGCTGTTTTTT.

This clone showed up just a few times. The chain uses TRBV6-1 and TRBJ1-1; unclear D gene. Trimming pared 6 bases from V and 1 base from J, leaving 15 bases between. CDR1 MNHNS and CDR2 SASEGT come from the germline V gene. The CDR3 consists of 15 residues. The CDR3 loop reads CASRSPFRGNTEAFF. The CDR3 nucleotides are TGTGCCAGCAGGAGCCCATTCCGGGGGAACACTGAAGCTTTCTTT.

This clone appeared once. The J gene is TRBJ2-1, the V gene TRBV6-1, with D possibly being TRBD2 (6 bases). Germline V lookup: CDR1 MNHNS, CDR2 SASEGT. CDR3 length: 15 amino acids. Trimming took 6 bases from V and 0 from J, leaving 12 bases between them. CDR3 protein: CASREGLFSYNEQFF. The CDR3 DNA is TGTGCCAGCAGGGAGGGATTATTCTCCTACAATGAGCAGTTCTTC.

The chain is built from TRBV27 and TRBJ2-5; 8 positions match TRBD1. This CDR3 region has 15 residues. Germline CDR1 reads MNHEY; CDR2 reads SMNVEV (reference sequence). V shed 3 bases, J shed 11 bases, and the junction held 14 bases outside the gene matches. The DNA for the CDR3 is TGTGCCAGCAGTTTTATCAGGGGGCAAGGCATCCAGCAGTACTTC. This translates into CASSFIRGQGIQQYF.

The chain carries TRBV7-2 and TRBJ2-4; 12 bases are shared with TRBD2. Trimming cost V 5 bases and J 0 bases; bases outside gene matches: 8. CDR1 SGHTA and CDR2 FQGNSA come from the germline V gene. This CDR3 contains 18 residues. The CDR3 here is CASSATSGSVLAKNIQYF. CDR3 nucleotides: TGTGCCAGCAGCGCGACTAGCGGGAGCGTCTTAGCCAAAAACATTCAGTACTTC.

The rearrangement links TRBV5-6 to TRBJ2-1, with a possible D match to TRBD1 (6 bases). The germline V and J ends were trimmed by 0 bases and 2 bases, with 9 bases remaining between them. The CDR3 is 15 residues long. Germline values: CDR1 SGHDT, CDR2 YYEEEE. CDR3 loop: CASSLGAGAYNEQFF. The CDR3 DNA sequence: TGTGCCAGCAGCTTGGGGGCAGGGGCCTACAATGAGCAGTTCTTC.

J is TRBJ2-1 and V is TRBV10-1, with D possibly TRBD2 on 6 matching bases. The CDR3 is 16 amino acids. Trimming stripped 1 base from V and 0 bases from J, with 10 bases between. Per the germline V gene, CDR1 is WNHNN and CDR2 is SYGVQD (reference sequence). In nucleotides, the CDR3 is TGCGCCAGCAGTGAGTTCCCAGCGGGCTCCTACAATGAGCAGTTCTTC. Protein sequence: CASSEFPAGSYNEQFF.

To note about this clone: Sequence at one end of the junction differs from germline and may be a read error. The J gene is TRBJ2-1, the V gene TRBV6-4; tentatively, D is TRBD2 (6 bases). CDR1 is MRHNA, CDR2 SNTAGT, per germline. This CDR3 comprises 16 residues. The CDR3, as DNA: TGTGCCAGCAGGGACTCAGCGGGCGGTAGGTTGGGCAAGCAGTTCTTC. It yields the protein CASRDSAGGRLGKQFF.

This clone was counted between two and nine times. The V gene is TRBV25-1, the J gene TRBJ1-1; D is uncertain. The V gene lost 2 bases and the J gene lost 13 bases, with 14 bases spanning the gap. Germline CDR1 is MGHDK and CDR2 is SYGVNS. This CDR3 has 12 residues. This chain's CDR3 is CASSELGLIGFF. The CDR3 coding sequence is TGTGCCAGCAGTGAACTAGGATTGATCGGTTTCTTT.

This clone was found once. The J gene is TRBJ2-7, the V gene TRBV6-1; 10 bases fit TRBD2. This CDR3 has 13 residues. Germline V lookup: CDR1 MNHNS, CDR2 SASEGT. The junction had 3 bases not matched to a gene; V was cut back by 8 bases and J by 2 bases. The CDR3 DNA reads TGTGCCAGCCGTCTAGCGGGAGCCTACGAGCAGTACTTC. Translating gives CASRLAGAYEQYF.